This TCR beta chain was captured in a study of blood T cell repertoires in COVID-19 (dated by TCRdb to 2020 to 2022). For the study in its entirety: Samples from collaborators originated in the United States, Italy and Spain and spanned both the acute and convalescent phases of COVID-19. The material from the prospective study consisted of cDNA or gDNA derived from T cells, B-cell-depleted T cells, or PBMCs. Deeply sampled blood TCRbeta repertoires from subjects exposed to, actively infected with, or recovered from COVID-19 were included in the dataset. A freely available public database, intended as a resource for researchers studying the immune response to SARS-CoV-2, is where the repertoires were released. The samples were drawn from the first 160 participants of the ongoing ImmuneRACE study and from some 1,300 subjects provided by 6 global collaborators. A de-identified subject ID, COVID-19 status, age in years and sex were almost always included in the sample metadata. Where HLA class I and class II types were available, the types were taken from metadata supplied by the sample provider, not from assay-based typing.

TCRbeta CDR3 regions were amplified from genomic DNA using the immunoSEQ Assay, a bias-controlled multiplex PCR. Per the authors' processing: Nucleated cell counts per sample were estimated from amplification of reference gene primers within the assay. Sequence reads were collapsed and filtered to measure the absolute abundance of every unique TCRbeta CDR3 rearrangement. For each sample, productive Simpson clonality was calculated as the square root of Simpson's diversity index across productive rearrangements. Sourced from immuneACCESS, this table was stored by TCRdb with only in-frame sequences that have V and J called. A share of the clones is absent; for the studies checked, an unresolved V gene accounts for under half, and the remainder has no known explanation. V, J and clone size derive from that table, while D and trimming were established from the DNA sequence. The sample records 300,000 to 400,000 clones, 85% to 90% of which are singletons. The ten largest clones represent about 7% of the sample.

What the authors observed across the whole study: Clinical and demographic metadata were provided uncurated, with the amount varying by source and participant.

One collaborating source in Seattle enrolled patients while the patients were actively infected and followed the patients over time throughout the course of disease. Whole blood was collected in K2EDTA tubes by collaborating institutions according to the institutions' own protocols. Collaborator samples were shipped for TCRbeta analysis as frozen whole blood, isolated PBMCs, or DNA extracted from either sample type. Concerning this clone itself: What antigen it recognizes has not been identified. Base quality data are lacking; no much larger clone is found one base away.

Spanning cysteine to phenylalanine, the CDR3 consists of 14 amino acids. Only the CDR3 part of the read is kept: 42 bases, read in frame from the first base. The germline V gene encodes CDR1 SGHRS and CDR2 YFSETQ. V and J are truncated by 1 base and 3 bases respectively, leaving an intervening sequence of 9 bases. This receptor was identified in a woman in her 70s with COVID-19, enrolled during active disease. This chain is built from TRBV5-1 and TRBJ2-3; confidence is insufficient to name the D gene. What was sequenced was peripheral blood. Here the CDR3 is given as CASSLIDQTDTQYF. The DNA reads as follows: TGCGCCAGCAGCTTGATAGATCAAACAGATACGCAGTATTTT. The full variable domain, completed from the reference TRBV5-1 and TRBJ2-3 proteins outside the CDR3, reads KAGVTQTPRYLIKTRGQQVTLSCSPISGHRSVSWYQQTPGQGLQFLFEYFSETQRNKGNFPGRFSGRQFSNSRSEMNVSTLELGDSALYLCASSLIDQTDTQYFGPGTRLTVL.